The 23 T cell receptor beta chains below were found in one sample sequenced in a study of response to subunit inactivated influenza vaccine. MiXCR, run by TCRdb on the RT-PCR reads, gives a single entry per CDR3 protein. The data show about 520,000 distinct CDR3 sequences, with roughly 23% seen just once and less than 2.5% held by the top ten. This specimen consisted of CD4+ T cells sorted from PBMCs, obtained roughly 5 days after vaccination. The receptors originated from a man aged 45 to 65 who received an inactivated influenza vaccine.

The CDR3 loop is CASSLGSAGGFGANVLTF. The CDR3 DNA reads TGTGCCAGCAGCTTAGGTAGCGCAGGGGGCTTTGGGGCCAACGTCCTGACTTTC. The chain carries TRBV11-2 and TRBJ2-6; 8 bases agree with TRBD1. The CDR3 has 18 amino acids. The junction had 8 bases not matched to a gene; V was cut back by 1 base and J by 3 bases. Looked up from germline, CDR1 is SGHAT and CDR2 is FQNNGV.

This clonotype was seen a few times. In DNA, the CDR3 is TGCAGTGCCCCTGGACAGGCCCACAATGAGCAGTTCTTC. It encodes CSAPGQAHNEQFF. V usage is TRBV20-1 and J usage is TRBJ2-1; 7 nucleotides agree with TRBD1. CDR3 size: 13 residues. CDR1 and CDR2 (germline): DFQATT, SNEGSKA (reference sequence). Trimming at V came to 6 bases and at J to 5 bases, leaving 7 bases not matched to a gene.

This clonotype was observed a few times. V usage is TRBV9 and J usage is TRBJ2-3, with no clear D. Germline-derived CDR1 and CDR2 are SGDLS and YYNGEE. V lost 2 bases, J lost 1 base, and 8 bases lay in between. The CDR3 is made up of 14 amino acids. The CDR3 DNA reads TGTGCCAGCAGCGTGGGTCGGGGCACAGATACGCAGTATTTT. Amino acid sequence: CASSVGRGTDTQYF.

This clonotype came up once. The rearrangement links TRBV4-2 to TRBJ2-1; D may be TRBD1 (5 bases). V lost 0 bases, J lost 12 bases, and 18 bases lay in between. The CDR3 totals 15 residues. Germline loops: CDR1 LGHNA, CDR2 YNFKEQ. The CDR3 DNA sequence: TGTGCCAGCAGCCAAGATCATCTGGGGCCCTTCAGGCAGTTCTTC. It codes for CASSQDHLGPFRQFF.

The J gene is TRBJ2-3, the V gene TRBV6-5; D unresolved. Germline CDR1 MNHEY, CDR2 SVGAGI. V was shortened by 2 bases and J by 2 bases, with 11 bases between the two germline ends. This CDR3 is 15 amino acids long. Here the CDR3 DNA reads TGTGCCAGCAGTTACGGCCTGATCTACACAGATACGCAGTATTTT. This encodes CASSYGLIYTDTQYF.

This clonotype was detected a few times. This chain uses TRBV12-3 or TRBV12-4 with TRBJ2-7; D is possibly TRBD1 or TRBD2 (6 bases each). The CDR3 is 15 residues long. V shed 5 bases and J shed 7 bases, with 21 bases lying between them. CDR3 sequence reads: CASSPFVSGAKEQYF. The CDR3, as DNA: TGTGCCAGCAGTCCGTTCGTATCGGGGGCGAAAGAGCAGTACTTC.

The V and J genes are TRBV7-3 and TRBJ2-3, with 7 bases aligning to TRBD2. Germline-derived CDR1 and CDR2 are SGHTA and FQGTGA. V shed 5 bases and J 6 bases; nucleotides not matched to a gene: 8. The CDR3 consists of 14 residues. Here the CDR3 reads CASSAGLPGDTQYF. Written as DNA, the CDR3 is TGTGCCAGCAGCGCGGGACTACCCGGGGATACGCAGTATTTT. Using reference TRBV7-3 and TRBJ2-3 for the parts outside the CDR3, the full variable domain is GAGVSQTPSNKVTEKGKYVELRCDPISGHTALYWYRQSLGQGPEFLIYFQGTGAADDSGLPNDRFFAVRPEGSVSTLKIQRTERGDSAVYLCASSAGLPGDTQYFGPGTRLTVL.

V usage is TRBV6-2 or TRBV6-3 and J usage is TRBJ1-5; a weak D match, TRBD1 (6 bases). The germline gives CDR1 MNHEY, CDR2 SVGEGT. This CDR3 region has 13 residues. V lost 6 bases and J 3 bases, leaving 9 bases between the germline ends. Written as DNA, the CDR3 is TGTGCCAGCAGAGGACAGCTCAATCAGCCCCAGCATTTT. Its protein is CASRGQLNQPQHF.

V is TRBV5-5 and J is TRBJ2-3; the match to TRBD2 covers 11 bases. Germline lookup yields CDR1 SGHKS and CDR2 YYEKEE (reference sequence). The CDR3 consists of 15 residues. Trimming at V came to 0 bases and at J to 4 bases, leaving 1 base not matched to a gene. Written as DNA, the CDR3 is TGTGCCAGCAGCTTGGAACTAGCGGGAGCAGATACGCAGTATTTT. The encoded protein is CASSLELAGADTQYF.

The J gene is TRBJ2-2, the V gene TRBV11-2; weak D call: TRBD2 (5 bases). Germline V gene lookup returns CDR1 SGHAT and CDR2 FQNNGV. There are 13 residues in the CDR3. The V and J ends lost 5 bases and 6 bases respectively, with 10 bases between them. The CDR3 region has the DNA TGTGCCAGCAGCCCGGGAAAGGCCGGGGAGCTGTTTTTT. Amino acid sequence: CASSPGKAGELFF.

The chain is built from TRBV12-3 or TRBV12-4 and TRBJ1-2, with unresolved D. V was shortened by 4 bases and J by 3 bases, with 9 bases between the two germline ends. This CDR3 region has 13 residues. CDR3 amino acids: CASSSPTYYGYTF. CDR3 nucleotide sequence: TGTGCCAGCAGTTCCCCGACGTACTATGGCTACACCTTC.

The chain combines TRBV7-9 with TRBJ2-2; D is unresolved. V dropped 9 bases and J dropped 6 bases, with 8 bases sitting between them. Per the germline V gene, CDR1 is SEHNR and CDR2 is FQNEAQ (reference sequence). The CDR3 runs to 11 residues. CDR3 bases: TGTGCCAGGAGCGATGCCGGGGAGCTGTTTTTT. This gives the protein CARSDAGELFF. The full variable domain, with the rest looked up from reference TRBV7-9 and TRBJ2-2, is DTGVSQNPRHKITKRGQNVTFRCDPISEHNRLYWYRQTLGQGPEFLTYFQNEAQLEKSRLLSDRFSAERPKGSFSTLEIQRTEQGDSAMYLCARSDAGELFFGEGSRLTVL.

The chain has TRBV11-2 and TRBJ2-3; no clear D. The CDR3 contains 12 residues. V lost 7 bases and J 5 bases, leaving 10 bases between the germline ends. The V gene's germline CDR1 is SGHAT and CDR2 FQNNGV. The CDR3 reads CASTRLEDTQYF. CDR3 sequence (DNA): TGTGCCAGCACCCGATTAGAAGATACGCAGTATTTT. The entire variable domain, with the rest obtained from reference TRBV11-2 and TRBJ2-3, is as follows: EAGVAQSPRYKIIEKRQSVAFWCNPISGHATLYWYQQILGQGPKLLIQFQNNGVVDDSQLPKDRFSAERLKGVDSTLKIQPAKLEDSAVYLCASTRLEDTQYFGPGTRLTVL.

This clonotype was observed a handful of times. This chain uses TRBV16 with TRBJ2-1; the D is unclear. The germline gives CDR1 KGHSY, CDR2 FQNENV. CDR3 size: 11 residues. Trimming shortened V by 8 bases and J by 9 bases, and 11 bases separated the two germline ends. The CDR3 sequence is CASGILGEQFF. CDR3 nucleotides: TGTGCCAGCGGAATCCTGGGTGAGCAGTTCTTC. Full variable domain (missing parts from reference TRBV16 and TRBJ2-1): GEEVAQTPKHLVRGEGQKAKLYCAPIKGHSYVFWYQQVLKNEFKFLISFQNENVFDETGMPKERFSAKCLPNSPCSLEIQATKLEDSAVYFCASGILGEQFFGPGTRLTVL.

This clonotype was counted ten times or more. The CDR3 DNA sequence: TGTGCCACCAGTGTCAATAGGCAGGGCGGCGAGACCCAGTACTTC. Protein: CATSVNRQGGETQYF. The chain is built from TRBV24-1 and TRBJ2-5, with D tentatively TRBD1 (5 bases). Between the trimmed V and J ends, which lost 5 bases and 5 bases, there was a span of 17 bases. The CDR3 extends over 15 amino acids. The germline gives CDR1 KGHDR, CDR2 SFDVKD.

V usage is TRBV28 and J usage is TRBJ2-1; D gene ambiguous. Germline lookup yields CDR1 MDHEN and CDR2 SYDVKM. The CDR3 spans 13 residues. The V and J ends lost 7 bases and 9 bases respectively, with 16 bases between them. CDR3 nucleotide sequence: TGTGCCAGCACCGCACATATGAGCCCTGAGCAGTTCTTC. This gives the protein CASTAHMSPEQFF. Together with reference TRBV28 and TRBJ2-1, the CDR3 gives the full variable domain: DVKVTQSSRYLVKRTGEKVFLECVQDMDHENMFWYRQDPGLGLRLIYFSYDVKMKEKGDIPEGYSVSREKKERFSLILESASTNQTSMYLCASTAHMSPEQFFGPGTRLTVL.

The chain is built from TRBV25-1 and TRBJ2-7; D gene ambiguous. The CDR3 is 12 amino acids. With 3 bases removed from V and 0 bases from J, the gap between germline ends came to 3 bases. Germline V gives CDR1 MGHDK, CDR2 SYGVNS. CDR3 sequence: CASSEYSYEQYF. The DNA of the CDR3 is TGTGCCAGCAGTGAGTACTCCTACGAGCAGTACTTC.

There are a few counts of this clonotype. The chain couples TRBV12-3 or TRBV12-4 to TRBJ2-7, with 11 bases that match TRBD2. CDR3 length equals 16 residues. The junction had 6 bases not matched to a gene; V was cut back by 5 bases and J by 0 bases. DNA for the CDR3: TGTGCCAGCAGTGCTGGACTAGCGGGCCTCTCCTACGAGCAGTACTTC. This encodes CASSAGLAGLSYEQYF.

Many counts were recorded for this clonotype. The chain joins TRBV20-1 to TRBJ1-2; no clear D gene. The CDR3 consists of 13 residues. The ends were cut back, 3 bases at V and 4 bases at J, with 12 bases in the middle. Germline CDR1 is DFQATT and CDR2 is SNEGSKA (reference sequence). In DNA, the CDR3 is TGCAGTGCTAGTTTAGGCCCTCTCTATGGCTACACCTTC. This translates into CSASLGPLYGYTF.

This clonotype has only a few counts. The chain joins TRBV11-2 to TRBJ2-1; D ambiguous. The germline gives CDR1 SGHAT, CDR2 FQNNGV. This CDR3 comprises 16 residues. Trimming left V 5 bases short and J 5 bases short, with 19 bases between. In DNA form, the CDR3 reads TGTGCCAGCAGCACGATAAGGCGGCCGGGTGACAATGAGCAGTTCTTC. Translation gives CASSTIRRPGDNEQFF.

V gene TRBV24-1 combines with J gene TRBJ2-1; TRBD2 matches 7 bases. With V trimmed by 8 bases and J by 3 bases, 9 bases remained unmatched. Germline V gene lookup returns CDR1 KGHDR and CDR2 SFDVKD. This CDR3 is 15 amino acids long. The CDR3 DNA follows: TGTGCCACCAAAAGATCCGGGGGGAACTACAATGAGCAGTTCTTC. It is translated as CATKRSGGNYNEQFF.

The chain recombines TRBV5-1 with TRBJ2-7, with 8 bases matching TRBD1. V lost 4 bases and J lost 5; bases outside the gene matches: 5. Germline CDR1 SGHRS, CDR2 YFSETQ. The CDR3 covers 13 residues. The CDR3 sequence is CASSRDRSNEQYF. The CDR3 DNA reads TGCGCCAGCAGCCGGGACAGGAGCAACGAGCAGTACTTC.

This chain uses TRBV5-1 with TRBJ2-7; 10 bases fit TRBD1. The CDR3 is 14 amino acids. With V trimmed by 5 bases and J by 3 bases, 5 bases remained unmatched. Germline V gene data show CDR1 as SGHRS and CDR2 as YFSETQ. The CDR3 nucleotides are TGCGCCAGCAGTACGGGACAGGGGAACTACGAGCAGTACTTC. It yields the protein CASSTGQGNYEQYF.